The clone carrying this T cell receptor (beta chain) has only a few counts. What it binds is not known. V dropped 6 bases and J dropped 1 base, with 18 bases sitting between them. Germline V gene sequence: CDR1 SGHTA, CDR2 FQGTGA. This CDR3 contains 16 residues. These data belong to a study of blood T cells in healthy people across ages. As for the study in general: About one barcoded TCR beta cDNA was captured per two T cells. Study-level results: Changes seen in expanded clonotypes were possibly confounded by donor CMV status left unknown.

Primed by a sample-barcoded 5' primer and a J-beta primer mix, a second PCR proceeded for about 6 to 12 cycles. TCRdb itself ran the 5' RACE reads through MiXCR, one entry per CDR3 protein. This table holds around 1,100,000 distinct CDR3 sequences, under 40% found once. The source material was blood. The rearrangement joins TRBV7-3 to TRBJ1-1, with D possibly being TRBD1 (5 bases). The origin of this receptor is a man aged 18 to 29 in good health. CDR3 sequence: CASSGGTDIWNTEAFF. For the CDR3, the DNA is TGTGCCAGCAGTGGTGGGACGGACATTTGGAACACTGAAGCTTTCTTT.